Here is one T cell receptor (beta chain) with its context. Its target is not known. Trimming cost V 3 bases and J 4 bases; bases outside gene matches: 8. The CDR3 has 17 amino acids. Germline V gene sequence: CDR1 ENHRY, CDR2 SYGVKD. This sample is drawn from a study of graft-versus-host responses after intestinal transplantation. The overall study: Anti-thymocyte globulin served as induction for all recipients, who then took tacrolimus and steroids for about three years. Study-wide results and limits: GvH clone levels peaked in circulation, and this peak was associated with early post-transplant HvG declines. Researchers found GvH clones in recipient marrow, and some showed up first in ileum or blood. Allografts from individuals with graft-donor T cell macrochimerism displayed high graft-versus-host to host-versus-graft clonal ratios.

Profiled with immunoSEQ multiplex PCR; TCRdb holds only in-frame clones, not every one. Among fewer than 50,000 clones listed, roughly nine tenths were seen once. The receptor was isolated from a human patient who received an intestinal transplant, so some T cells may come from the graft donor. This chain uses TRBV10-3 with TRBJ2-3; TRBD2 matches 12 bases. Sample: PBMCs, taken 524 days after transplant. The CDR3 coding sequence is TGTGCCATCAGTGACGGATTACTAGCGGGAGGCCCAGATACGCAGTATTTT. This translates into CAISDGLLAGGPDTQYF.